The next 30 T cell receptor beta chains were all read from a single sample in a study of blood T cell repertoires in COVID-19. Clones were sequenced by immunoSEQ multiplex PCR, and TCRdb holds only the in-frame ones, with some missing. The table shows 250,000 to 300,000 clones, with roughly nine tenths occurring only once. Sequencing input: PBMCs or T cells enriched from blood (not recorded which). These receptors all come from a woman in her sixties who had recovered from COVID-19.

The rearrangement links TRBV12-3 or TRBV12-4 to TRBJ2-2; D might be TRBD1 (6 bases). V was pared by 7 bases and J by 5 bases, with 11 bases between. The CDR3 consists of 13 residues. The CDR3 loop reads CASTTGQTGELFF. In DNA, the CDR3 is TGTGCCAGCACCACAGGGCAAACCGGGGAGCTGTTTTTT.

This chain uses TRBV6-5 with TRBJ1-1, with 8 positions matching TRBD1. J lost 2 bases, V lost 4 bases, and 6 bases had no gene match. CDR3 size: 15 residues. Germline CDR1 MNHEY, CDR2 SVGAGI. Here the CDR3 DNA reads TGTGCCAGCAGTTCTCCCGGGACAGGAAACACTGAAGCTTTCTTT. Its protein is CASSSPGTGNTEAFF.

This clone came up a few times. The rearrangement joins TRBV2 to TRBJ2-2; D call uncertain. Germline-derived CDR1 and CDR2 are SNHLY and FYNNEI. Trimming took off 4 bases at V and 4 bases at J, with 10 bases between the two ends. There are 14 residues in the CDR3. Here the CDR3 DNA reads TGTGCCAGCAGTGTGACTTACTCCACCGGGGAGCTGTTTTTT. Encoded protein: CASSVTYSTGELFF.

This clone appeared a single time. V usage is TRBV5-1 and J usage is TRBJ2-2; the D gene is possibly TRBD1 (5 bases). The CDR3 is made up of 13 amino acids. V was shortened by 3 bases and J by 5 bases, with 8 bases between the two germline ends. Germline lookup yields CDR1 SGHRS and CDR2 YFSETQ. The CDR3: CASSYQGTGELFF. The CDR3 DNA reads TGCGCCAGCAGCTATCAGGGTACCGGGGAGCTGTTTTTT.

In nucleotides, the CDR3 is TGTGCCAGCTCACCAGGTCCCGGGACAGGTGTCTATGGCTACACCTTC. Residues: CASSPGPGTGVYGYTF. V gene TRBV18 combines with J gene TRBJ1-2; 8 bases are shared with TRBD1. The length of the CDR3 is 16 residues. The ends lost 2 bases at V and 4 bases at J; junction bases unmatched: 9. Looked up from germline, CDR1 is KGHSH and CDR2 is LQKENI.

The chain links TRBV18 to TRBJ1-1, with TRBD1 matching 7 bases. V shed 3 bases and J 0 bases; nucleotides not matched to a gene: 7. The germline V gene has CDR1 KGHSH and CDR2 LQKENI. The CDR3 runs 16 residues. The CDR3 loop reads CASSPRDSTLNTEAFF. The CDR3 coding sequence is TGTGCCAGCTCACCGCGGGACAGCACTTTGAACACTGAAGCTTTCTTT.

The chain employs TRBV19 and TRBJ2-1, with D tentatively TRBD1 (6 bases). Trimming removed 0 bases at V and 9 bases at J, with 18 bases between. Germline-derived CDR1 and CDR2 are LNHDA and SQIVND (reference sequence). The CDR3 loop spans 16 amino acids. The CDR3 reads CASSIDFPVGAGEQFF. CDR3 DNA sequence: TGTGCCAGTAGTATAGATTTCCCCGTGGGGGCGGGTGAGCAGTTCTTC.

J is TRBJ1-5 and V is TRBV5-6; D not resolved. CDR3 length: 13 residues. Germline V gene sequence: CDR1 SGHDT, CDR2 YYEEEE. Trimming took off 0 bases at V and 9 bases at J, with 10 bases between the two ends. CDR3 sequence (DNA): TGTGCCAGCAGCTTGGGGGAGATGATGCCCCAGCATTTT. It specifies CASSLGEMMPQHF.

J is TRBJ2-2 and V is TRBV7-2, with 7 bases identical to TRBD2. This CDR3 is 16 amino acids long. Germline loops: CDR1 SGHTA, CDR2 FQGNSA. V shed 2 bases and J 6 bases; nucleotides not matched to a gene: 9. The CDR3 protein is CASSLTGLDFAGELFF. The CDR3 nucleotides read TGTGCCAGCAGCTTAACCGGACTAGATTTCGCCGGGGAGCTGTTTTTT.

The J gene is TRBJ2-7, the V gene TRBV3-1 (or the pseudogene TRBV3-2); possible D gene TRBD1, 6 bases. The germline V and J ends were trimmed by 3 bases and 9 bases, with 12 bases remaining between them. Germline V gene sequence: CDR1 LGHDT, CDR2 YNNKEL (reference sequence). The CDR3 length is 12 residues. This chain's CDR3 is CASSHSGAGQYF. CDR3 sequence (DNA): TGTGCCAGCAGCCACTCAGGGGCCGGGCAGTACTTC.

The chain recombines TRBV12-5 with TRBJ1-5; a possible D gene is TRBD1 (6 bases). This CDR3 has 17 residues. Germline V gene data show CDR1 as LGHNT and CDR2 as FRNRAP. Trimming took 6 bases from V and 0 from J, leaving 18 bases between them. The CDR3 DNA is TGTGCTAGTGGCGGAGGGGGGGGACTGATTAGCAATCAGCCCCAGCATTTT. Protein product: CASGGGGGLISNQPQHF. Complete variable domain (other parts from reference TRBV12-5 and TRBJ1-5): DARVTQTPRHKVTEMGQEVTMRCQPILGHNTVFWYRQTMMQGLELLAYFRNRAPLDDSGMPKDRFSAEMPDATLATLKIQPSEPRDSAVYFCASGGGGGLISNQPQHFGDGTRLSIL.

The rearrangement uses TRBV10-1 and TRBJ2-1; 12 nucleotides match TRBD2. CDR3 length: 13 residues. The germline CDR1 and CDR2 sequences are WNHNN and SYGVQD (reference sequence). Trimming at V came to 1 base and at J to 14 bases, leaving 3 bases not matched to a gene. CDR3 sequence (DNA): TGCGCCAGCAGTGAGTGGACTAGCGGGAACGAGTTCTTC. Amino acids: CASSEWTSGNEFF.

A note on this clone: An end of the junction does not agree with germline; a read error may underlie this. The chain carries TRBV7-7 and TRBJ2-1; D may be TRBD2 (5 bases). Germline V gene lookup returns CDR1 SSHAT and CDR2 FNYEAQ (reference sequence). CDR3 length: 15 residues. In DNA form, the CDR3 reads TGTGCTAGCAGCTCCGGACTCGACTCCTACAATGAGCAGTTCTTC. Translating gives CASSSGLDSYNEQFF.

This chain links TRBV27 with TRBJ1-2; 7 bases align to TRBD1. The V and J ends lost 5 bases and 6 bases, in that order; junction bases with no gene match: 6. Germline lookup yields CDR1 MNHEY and CDR2 SMNVEV (reference sequence). The length of the CDR3 is 13 residues. CDR3 in amino acids: CASSLTGDDGYTF. CDR3 DNA: TGTGCCAGCAGTCTAACAGGGGACGATGGCTACACCTTC.

The V gene is TRBV28, the J gene TRBJ2-2, with unresolved D. V lost 5 bases to trimming and J lost 5 bases, with 12 bases between them. Germline values: CDR1 MDHEN, CDR2 SYDVKM. The CDR3 runs 14 residues. CDR3 amino acids: CASSTKAETGELFF. The CDR3 nucleotides are TGTGCCAGCAGTACAAAGGCGGAAACCGGGGAGCTGTTTTTT.

This clone has only one observation. The gene calls are TRBV19 and TRBJ2-1, with 9 bases fitting TRBD2. V was clipped by 2 bases and J by 4 bases; unmatched bases: 3. The CDR3 consists of 15 residues. The germline V gene has CDR1 LNHDA and CDR2 SQIVND (reference sequence). The CDR3 DNA is TGTGCCAGTAGTATATCTAGCGGGGAATACAATGAGCAGTTCTTC. Translating it yields CASSISSGEYNEQFF. The full variable domain, completed using reference TRBV19 and TRBJ2-1, is DGGITQSPKYLFRKEGQNVTLSCEQNLNHDAMYWYRQDPGQGLRLIYYSQIVNDFQKGDIAEGYSVSREKKESFPLTVTSAQKNPTAFYLCASSISSGEYNEQFFGPGTRLTVL.

Concerning this clone itself: This CDR3 is also generated by other DNA sequences in the sample. The rearrangement uses TRBV28 and TRBJ2-1; TRBD2 might be the D (5 bases). The CDR3 totals 13 residues. Trimming removed 6 bases from V and 0 bases from J, with 6 bases in between. Germline assignment: CDR1 MDHEN and CDR2 SYDVKM. In DNA form, the CDR3 reads TGTGCCAGCAGGGGGAGCTCCTACAATGAGCAGTTCTTC. As protein: CASRGSSYNEQFF. The full variable domain, its missing parts supplied by reference TRBV28 and TRBJ2-1, is DVKVTQSSRYLVKRTGEKVFLECVQDMDHENMFWYRQDPGLGLRLIYFSYDVKMKEKGDIPEGYSVSREKKERFSLILESASTNQTSMYLCASRGSSYNEQFFGPGTRLTVL.

This sequence joins TRBV21-1 and TRBJ1-2; TRBD1, as called in the table, went unchecked against the DNA. TRBV21-1 is deemed a pseudogene. There are 12 residues in the CDR3. Written as DNA, the CDR3 is TGTGCCAGCACCCCGGGACAGCGCGGCTACACCTTC. It encodes CASTPGQRGYTF.

The chain links TRBV28 to TRBJ1-5, with a tentative D call TRBD1 (5 bases). Trimming took 2 bases from V and 8 from J, leaving 10 bases between them. This CDR3 is 13 amino acids long. Germline V gives CDR1 MDHEN, CDR2 SYDVKM. CDR3 nucleotide sequence: TGTGCCAGCAGTTTACCCTCGGGGGAGCCCCAGCATTTT. It codes for CASSLPSGEPQHF.

The chain combines TRBV7-3 with TRBJ2-6; D not resolved. Germline-derived CDR1 and CDR2 are SGHTA and FQGTGA. V lost 2 bases and J 0 bases, leaving 8 bases between the germline ends. The CDR3 has 16 residues. CDR3 region: CASSLYGGSGANVLTF. CDR3 sequence (DNA): TGTGCCAGCAGCTTATACGGCGGCTCTGGGGCCAACGTCCTGACTTTC.

The chain carries TRBV6-5 and TRBJ1-1, with TRBD1 matching over 7 bases. Germline trimming cut 7 bases from V and 1 base from J; bases unmatched to any gene: 9. The CDR3 runs to 15 residues. Germline assignment: CDR1 MNHEY and CDR2 SVGAGI. The CDR3 DNA sequence: TGTGCCAGCAAAACCTCCGGGACAGCGAACACTGAAGCTTTCTTT. Translation: CASKTSGTANTEAFF.

With respect to this clone: Germline is not matched at one junction end, which may reflect a read error. The chain carries TRBV20-1 and TRBJ1-1, with 7 bases fitting TRBD1. Germline CDR1 is DFQATT and CDR2 is SNEGSKA (reference sequence). The CDR3 contains 14 residues. In nucleotides, the CDR3 is TGCAGTGCTAGTAACGACAGGGTGAATACTGAAGCTTTCTTT. Encoded protein: CSASNDRVNTEAFF.

Worth noting for this clone: The junction and the germline gene differ at one end; a read error may be behind it. The chain is built from TRBV3-1 (or the pseudogene TRBV3-2) and TRBJ1-1; D is perhaps TRBD1 (6 bases). Germline CDR1 is LGHDT and CDR2 is YNNKEL (reference sequence). This CDR3 region has 15 residues. CDR3 region: CASSTSLGANAEAFF. For the CDR3, the DNA is TGTGCCAGCAGCACTTCGTTGGGGGCGAACGCTGAAGCTTTCTTT.

V usage is TRBV9 and J usage is TRBJ2-1; no reliable D call. The CDR3 has 15 residues. The germline V gene encodes CDR1 SGDLS and CDR2 YYNGEE. V gave up 4 bases and J gave up 6 bases, with 17 bases separating them. The CDR3 protein is CASSPSPHSSNEQFF. The CDR3 nucleotides are TGTGCCAGCAGCCCGAGCCCCCACTCAAGCAATGAGCAGTTCTTC.

The chain recombines TRBV5-6 with TRBJ1-2, with 9 bases matching TRBD1. The CDR3 loop spans 13 amino acids. Trimming cost V 3 bases and J 7 bases; bases outside gene matches: 4. Germline CDR1 and CDR2: SGHDT and YYEEEE. CDR3 sequence: CASSSGTGSGYTF. In DNA form, the CDR3 reads TGTGCCAGCAGCTCGGGGACAGGGTCTGGCTACACCTTC.

This clone was observed a handful of times. The chain carries TRBV28 and TRBJ1-2; 7 bases agree with TRBD1. The CDR3 consists of 14 residues. The germline V gene encodes CDR1 MDHEN and CDR2 SYDVKM. The trim removed 6 bases at V and 2 bases at J, leaving 6 bases unmatched. CDR3 DNA sequence: TGTGCCAGCAGGCGGGACAGTATAAACTATGGCTACACCTTC. It codes for CASRRDSINYGYTF.

V gene TRBV13 combines with J gene TRBJ2-6; a possible D gene is TRBD2 (5 bases). V was cut by 7 bases and J by 0 bases, with 19 bases left in between. The CDR3 loop spans 18 amino acids. Germline CDR1 and CDR2: PRHDT and FYEKMQ (reference sequence). CDR3 in amino acids: CASTPEGGGGSGANVLTF. The CDR3 DNA reads as TGTGCCAGCACCCCGGAAGGCGGCGGAGGCTCTGGGGCCAACGTCCTGACTTTC.

The chain uses TRBV28 and TRBJ2-1; 10 bases are shared with TRBD1. V lost 6 bases, J lost 9 bases, and 26 bases stayed unmatched. CDR1 MDHEN and CDR2 SYDVKM come from the germline V gene. This CDR3 comprises 20 residues. As DNA, the CDR3 is TGTGCCAGCAGGGGGTCGGGACAGGGGTCCCCTGTCGCCAGGGTGGGTGAGCAGTTCTTC. It codes for CASRGSGQGSPVARVGEQFF. Together with reference TRBV28 and TRBJ2-1, the CDR3 gives the full variable domain: DVKVTQSSRYLVKRTGEKVFLECVQDMDHENMFWYRQDPGLGLRLIYFSYDVKMKEKGDIPEGYSVSREKKERFSLILESASTNQTSMYLCASRGSGQGSPVARVGEQFFGPGTRLTVL.

The chain uses TRBV7-3 and TRBJ2-1, with TRBD2 identical over 9 bases. Germline lookup yields CDR1 SGHTA and CDR2 FQGTGA. Trimming at V came to 8 bases and at J to 5 bases, leaving 10 bases not matched to a gene. The CDR3 is made up of 15 amino acids. The CDR3 coding sequence is TGTGCCAGCGGGAGTCTAGCGGGGCTAAACAATGAGCAGTTCTTC. Amino acid sequence: CASGSLAGLNNEQFF.

The V call is TRBV28, the J call TRBJ1-6; D is possibly TRBD1 (6 bases). V was cut by 6 bases and J by 14 bases, with 11 bases left in between. The length of the CDR3 is 11 residues. Germline V lookup: CDR1 MDHEN, CDR2 SYDVKM. For the CDR3, the DNA is TGTGCCAGCAGCCCAGGGGCTACCCTCCACTTT. This gives the protein CASSPGATLHF. Drawing the rest from reference TRBV28 and TRBJ1-6, the complete variable domain is DVKVTQSSRYLVKRTGEKVFLECVQDMDHENMFWYRQDPGLGLRLIYFSYDVKMKEKGDIPEGYSVSREKKERFSLILESASTNQTSMYLCASSPGATLHFGNGTRLTVT.